This T cell receptor (beta chain) was observed in a study of CD8+ T cells in alopecia areata. Study in general: Dosing with tofacitinib proceeded for 6 to 18 months, followed by 6 months off drug.

Extracted from the samples, RNA was reverse transcribed into cDNA to serve as the sequencing template. Only in-frame clones appear in the TCRdb table, and some are missing; sequencing was by immunoSEQ multiplex PCR. This table holds 150,000 to 200,000 clones, 50% to 75% found once. Of note for this clone: Its specificity is unknown.

Treatment denoted: oral pan-JAK inhibitor, 5-10 mg twice daily. Study results and limitations: Against the mouse data, patients shared TCRs less clearly, possibly for HLA reasons. Tofacitinib did not eliminate many expanded lesional clones from scalp or blood. Affected lesional scalp, above all in alopecia totalis/universalis, was more clonal than normal scalp.

Germline CDR1 is LNHDA and CDR2 is SQIVND (reference sequence). Trimming left V 6 bases short and J 0 bases short, with 12 bases between. CDR3 length: 15 residues. This rearrangement joins TRBV19 to TRBJ1-5; D is possibly TRBD1 (6 bases). The source was CD4+ T cells sorted from blood, collected between weeks 55 and 65, from a patient treated with tofacitinib. The sequence came from a human donor with alopecia areata. The CDR3 DNA is TGTGCCAGTAGAAGAGAGGGGGATAGCAATCAGCCCCAGCATTTT. This encodes CASRREGDSNQPQHF.